One sample yielded the 5 T cell receptor beta chains listed below, sequenced in a study of blood T cell repertoires in COVID-19 (dated by TCRdb to 2020 to 2021). Library creation used the immunoSEQ multiplex PCR assay. Drawn from immuneACCESS, this table holds only the in-frame rearrangements with V and J called that TCRdb kept. Clones are partly lost; checked studies trace under half to an unresolved V gene and leave the rest unexplained. Within this sample are some 150,000 clones, with 84% of them counted one time only. The top ten clones comprise approximately 45% of the sample. The specimen was peripheral blood. These TCRs come from a human donor in a cohort sampled during active COVID-19.

The V gene is TRBV18, the J gene TRBJ1-1, with 7 nucleotides matching TRBD1. Germline V gene lookup returns CDR1 KGHSH and CDR2 LQKENI. The CDR3 is made up of 14 amino acids. J lost 3 bases, V lost 3 bases, and 4 bases had no gene match. Here the CDR3 reads CASSPPTGYTEAFF. CDR3 coding DNA: TGTGCCAGCTCACCCCCGACAGGGTACACTGAAGCTTTCTTT.

The V call is TRBV5-1, the J call TRBJ2-3; 10 bases are shared with TRBD1. Germline trimming cut 7 bases from V and 1 base from J; bases unmatched to any gene: 9. The CDR3 spans 16 residues. CDR1 SGHRS and CDR2 YFSETQ come from the germline V gene. CDR3: CASRRRGQGGTDTQYF. CDR3 in DNA: TGCGCCAGCCGACGACGAGGACAGGGGGGCACAGATACGCAGTATTTT.

V gene TRBV14 combines with J gene TRBJ2-5; a weak D match, TRBD1 (5 bases). V was pared by 3 bases and J by 2 bases, with 7 bases between. The length of the CDR3 is 13 residues. Germline V gene sequence: CDR1 SGHDN, CDR2 FVKESK. Written as DNA, the CDR3 is TGTGCCAGCAGCCAGGGGCTGCAAGAGACCCAGTACTTC. Protein sequence: CASSQGLQETQYF. Drawing the rest from reference TRBV14 and TRBJ2-5, the complete variable domain is EAGVTQFPSHSVIEKGQTVTLRCDPISGHDNLYWYRRVMGKEIKFLLHFVKESKQDESGMPNNRFLAERTGGTYSTLKVQPAELEDSGVYFCASSQGLQETQYFGPGTRLLVL.

V usage is TRBV18 and J usage is TRBJ1-1; D ambiguous. The germline V gene has CDR1 KGHSH and CDR2 LQKENI. This CDR3 is built from 15 residues. V lost 4 bases, J lost 10 bases, and 22 bases lay in between. The CDR3 loop is CASSQTNSRQMGAFF. The CDR3 coding sequence is TGTGCCAGCTCACAAACTAATTCTCGCCAAATGGGAGCTTTCTTT.

The chain couples TRBV19 to TRBJ1-2; 7 positions agree with TRBD1. The germline V gene encodes CDR1 LNHDA and CDR2 SQIVND (reference sequence). V was pared by 6 bases and J by 7 bases, with 2 bases of the junction left unmatched. The CDR3 covers 11 residues. In DNA, the CDR3 is TGTGCCAGTAGGAGGGACAGTGGCTACACCTTC. Protein sequence: CASRRDSGYTF.